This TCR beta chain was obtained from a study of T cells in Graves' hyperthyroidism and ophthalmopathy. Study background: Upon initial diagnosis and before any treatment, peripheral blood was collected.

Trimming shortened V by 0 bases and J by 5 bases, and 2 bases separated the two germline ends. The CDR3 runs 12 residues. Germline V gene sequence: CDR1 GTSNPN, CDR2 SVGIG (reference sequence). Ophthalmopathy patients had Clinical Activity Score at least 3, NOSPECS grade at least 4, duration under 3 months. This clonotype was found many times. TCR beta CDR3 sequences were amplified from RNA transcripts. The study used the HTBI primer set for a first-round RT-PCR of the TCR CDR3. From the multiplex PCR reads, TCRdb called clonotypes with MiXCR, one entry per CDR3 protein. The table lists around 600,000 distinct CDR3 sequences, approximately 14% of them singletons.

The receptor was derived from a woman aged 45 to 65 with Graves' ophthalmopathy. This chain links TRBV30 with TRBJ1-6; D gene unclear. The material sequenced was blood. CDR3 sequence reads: CAWSVDNSPLHF. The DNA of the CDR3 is TGTGCCTGGAGTGTGGATAATTCACCCCTCCACTTT.